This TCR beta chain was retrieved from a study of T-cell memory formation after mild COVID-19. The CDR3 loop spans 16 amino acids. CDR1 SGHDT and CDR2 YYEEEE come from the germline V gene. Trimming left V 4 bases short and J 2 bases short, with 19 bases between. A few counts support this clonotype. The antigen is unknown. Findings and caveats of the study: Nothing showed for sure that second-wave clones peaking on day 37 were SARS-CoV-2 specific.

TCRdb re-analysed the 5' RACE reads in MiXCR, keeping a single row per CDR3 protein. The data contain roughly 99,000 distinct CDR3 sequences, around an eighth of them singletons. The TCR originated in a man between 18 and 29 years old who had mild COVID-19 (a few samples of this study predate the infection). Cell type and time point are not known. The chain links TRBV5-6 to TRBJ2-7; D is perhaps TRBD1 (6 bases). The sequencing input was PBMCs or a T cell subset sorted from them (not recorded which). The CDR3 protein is CASSQLVGAMTYEQYV. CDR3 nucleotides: TGTGCCAGCAGCCAGCTCGTGGGGGCGATGACCTACGAGCAGTACGTC.